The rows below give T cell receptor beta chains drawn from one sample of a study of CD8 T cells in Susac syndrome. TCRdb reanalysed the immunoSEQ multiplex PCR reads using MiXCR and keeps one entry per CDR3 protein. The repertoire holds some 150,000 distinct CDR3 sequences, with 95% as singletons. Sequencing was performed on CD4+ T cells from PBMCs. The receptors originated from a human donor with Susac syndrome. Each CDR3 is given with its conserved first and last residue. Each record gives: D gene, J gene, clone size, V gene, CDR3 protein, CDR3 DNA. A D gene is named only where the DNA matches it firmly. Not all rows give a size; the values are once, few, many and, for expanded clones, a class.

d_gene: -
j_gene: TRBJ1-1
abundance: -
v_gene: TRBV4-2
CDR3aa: CASSQEEGPNTEAFF
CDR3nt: TGTGCCAGCAGCCAAGAAGAGGGACCAAACACTGAAGCTTTCTTT

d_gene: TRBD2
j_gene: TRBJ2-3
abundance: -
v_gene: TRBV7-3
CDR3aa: CASSSGLVGSTDTQYF
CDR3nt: TGTGCCAGCAGCTCGGGACTAGTTGGCAGCACAGATACGCAGTATTTT

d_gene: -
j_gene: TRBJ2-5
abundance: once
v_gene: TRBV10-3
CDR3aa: CATASEGETQYF
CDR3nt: TGTGCCACCGCCAGCGAGGGAGAGACCCAGTACTTC

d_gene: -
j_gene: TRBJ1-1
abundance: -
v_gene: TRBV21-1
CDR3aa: CASSKGGQCSMNTEAFF
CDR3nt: TGTGCCAGCAGCAAAGGGGGACAGTGCAGCATGAACACTGAAGCTTTCTTT

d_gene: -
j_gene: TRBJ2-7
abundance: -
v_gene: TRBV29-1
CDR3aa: CSVAPRGPPGNEQYF
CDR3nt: TGCAGCGTTGCCCCCAGGGGACCACCTGGGAACGAGCAGTACTTC

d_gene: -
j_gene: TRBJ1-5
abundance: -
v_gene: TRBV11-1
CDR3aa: CASSRQGNQPQHF
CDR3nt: TGTGCCAGCAGTCGACAGGGCAATCAGCCCCAGCATTTT

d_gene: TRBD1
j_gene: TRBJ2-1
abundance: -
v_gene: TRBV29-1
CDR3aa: CSVDADRGGNEQFF
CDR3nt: TGCAGCGTTGACGCTGACAGGGGGGGGAATGAGCAGTTCTTC

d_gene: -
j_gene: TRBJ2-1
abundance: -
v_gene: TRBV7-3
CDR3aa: CASSLSRGNEQFF
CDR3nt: TGTGCCAGCAGCTTGAGCCGAGGCAATGAGCAGTTCTTC

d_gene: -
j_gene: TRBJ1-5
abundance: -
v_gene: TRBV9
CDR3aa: CASSVGVTVHGSNQPQHF
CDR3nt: TGTGCCAGCAGCGTAGGTGTTACGGTTCACGGGAGCAATCAGCCCCAGCATTTT

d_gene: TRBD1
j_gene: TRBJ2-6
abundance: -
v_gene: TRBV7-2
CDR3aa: CASSFGTGGSGANVLTF
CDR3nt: TGTGCCAGCAGCTTTGGGACAGGGGGATCTGGGGCCAACGTCCTGACTTTC

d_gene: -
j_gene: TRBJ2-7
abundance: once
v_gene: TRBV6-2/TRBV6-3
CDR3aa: CASRAERGGTYEQYF
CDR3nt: TGTGCCAGCAGGGCTGAAAGGGGAGGAACCTACGAGCAGTACTTC

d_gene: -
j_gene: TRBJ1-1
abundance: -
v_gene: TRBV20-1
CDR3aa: CSATTRNTEAFF
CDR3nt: TGCAGTGCCACCACAAGAAACACTGAAGCTTTCTTT

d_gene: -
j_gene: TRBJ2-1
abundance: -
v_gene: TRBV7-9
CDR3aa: CASSPEGRGGNEQFF
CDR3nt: TGTGCCAGCAGCCCGGAGGGCAGGGGAGGCAATGAGCAGTTCTTC

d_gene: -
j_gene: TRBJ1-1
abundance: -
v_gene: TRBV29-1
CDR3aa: CSAPSGTSNTEAFF
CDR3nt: TGCAGCGCCCCATCGGGGACCTCCAACACTGAAGCTTTCTTT

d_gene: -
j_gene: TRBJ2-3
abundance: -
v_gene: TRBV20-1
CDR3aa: CSARVERPRTDTQYF
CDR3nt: TGCAGTGCTAGAGTAGAGCGACCCCGCACAGATACGCAGTATTTT

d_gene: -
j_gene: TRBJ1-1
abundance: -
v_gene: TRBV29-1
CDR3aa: CSVGGTEAFF
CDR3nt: TGCAGCGTGGGGGGCACTGAAGCTTTCTTT

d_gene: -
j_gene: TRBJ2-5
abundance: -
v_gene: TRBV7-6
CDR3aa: CASSLESGVGETQYF
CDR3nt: TGTGCCAGCAGCTTAGAATCCGGGGTGGGAGAGACCCAGTACTTC

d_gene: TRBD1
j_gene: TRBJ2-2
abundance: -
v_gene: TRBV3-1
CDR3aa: CASSAGQGAGELFF
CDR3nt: TGTGCCAGCAGCGCGGGACAGGGGGCCGGGGAGCTGTTTTTT

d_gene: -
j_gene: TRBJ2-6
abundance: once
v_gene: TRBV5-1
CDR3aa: CASSVGPTLFSGANVLTF
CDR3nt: TGCGCCAGCAGCGTCGGACCGACTCTCTTCTCTGGGGCCAACGTCCTGACTTTC

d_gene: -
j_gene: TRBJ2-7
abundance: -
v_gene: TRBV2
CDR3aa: CASSPTVTYEQYF
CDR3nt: TGTGCCAGCAGTCCGACTGTGACCTACGAGCAGTACTTC

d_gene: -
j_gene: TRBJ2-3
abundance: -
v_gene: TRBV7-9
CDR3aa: CASSLESKSDTQYF
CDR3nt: TGTGCCAGCAGCTTAGAGAGCAAATCAGATACGCAGTATTTT